The 23 T cell receptor beta chains presented below share a single source sample, sequenced in a study of early T cells in non-severe SARS-CoV-2 infection (dated by TCRdb to the early 2020s). The library was obtained by 5' RACE. The sequencing machine was a NextSeq 500. The public reads were quality trimmed at Q25 with fastp and then assembled into clones with MiXCR by TCRdb, keeping productive beta chains. Entries that share a CDR3 protein sequence are merged under the most common genes and DNA. In all, the sample holds under 85,000 distinct CDR3 sequences, and 9% to 14% of those were seen once. The top ten hold over 2.5% of the sample. Sample: whole blood. Source of these receptors: an adult who was a healthcare worker with PCR-confirmed SARS-CoV-2 infection or an uninfected control (not recorded which).

This clonotype showed up many times. The chain combines TRBV5-6 with TRBJ1-1; TRBD1 matches at 8 bases. CDR1 SGHDT and CDR2 YYEEEE come from the germline V gene. This CDR3 has 16 amino acids. With V trimmed by 0 bases and J by 5 bases, 9 bases remained unmatched. The CDR3, as DNA: TGTGCCAGCAGCTTGGACTCCGGGACAGGTGGGACTGAAGCTTTCTTT. Residues: CASSLDSGTGGTEAFF.

This clonotype was detected a few times. The rearrangement joins TRBV20-1 to TRBJ1-4, with 9 bases fitting TRBD1. Germline V gives CDR1 DFQATT, CDR2 SNEGSKA (reference sequence). The CDR3 sequence is 16 residues long. After removal of 3 bases from V and 5 bases from J, the junction contained 10 bases not matched to a gene. The CDR3 DNA is TGCAGTGCTAGGCCGGGGACAGGGCAGGGAAATGAAAAACTGTTTTTT. Protein: CSARPGTGQGNEKLFF.

In its sample, this clonotype was seen a few times. J is TRBJ2-7 and V is TRBV7-9; 14 nucleotides line up with TRBD2. Looked up from germline, CDR1 is SEHNR and CDR2 is FQNEAQ (reference sequence). The CDR3 contains 15 residues. V was clipped by 3 bases and J by 5 bases; unmatched bases: 3. The CDR3: CASSLGLAGAHEQYF. Written as DNA, the CDR3 is TGTGCCAGCAGCTTGGGACTAGCGGGAGCCCACGAGCAGTACTTC.

The chain uses TRBV5-1 and TRBJ2-3; possible D gene TRBD1, 6 bases. The end of the DNA is better explained by TRBJ1-5, so the J call may be wrong. CDR3 length: 13 residues. Germline V gives CDR1 SGHRS, CDR2 YFSETQ. CDR3 sequence reads: CASRTGSTDTQHF. CDR3 DNA: TGCGCCAGCAGAACAGGGAGCACAGATACGCAGCATTTT.

In this sample, this clonotype turned up a few times. The CDR3 here is CASSSRLAHTDTQYF. CDR3 nucleotide sequence: TGTGCCAGCAGTTCCCGACTAGCGCACACAGATACGCAGTATTTT. The V gene is TRBV6-5, the J gene TRBJ2-3; the match to TRBD2 covers 8 bases. CDR1 and CDR2 (germline): MNHEY, SVGAGI. V shed 4 bases and J 2 bases; nucleotides not matched to a gene: 5. This CDR3 is 15 amino acids long.

The V call is TRBV29-1, the J call TRBJ2-7; TRBD1 is a possible D gene (5 bases). CDR1 is SQVTM, CDR2 ANQGSEA, per germline. The CDR3 has 12 amino acids. Trimming cost V 4 bases and J 0 bases, with 7 bases left between them. The CDR3 reads CSVGTNSYEQYF. CDR3 DNA: TGCAGCGTTGGGACAAACTCCTACGAGCAGTACTTC.

The chain is built from TRBV7-6 and TRBJ2-1; 10 nucleotides agree with TRBD2. The CDR3 length is 16 residues. Per the germline V gene, CDR1 is SGHVS and CDR2 is FNYEAQ. The ends lost 1 base at V and 7 bases at J; junction bases unmatched: 7. CDR3: CASSLDPSGGLNEQFF. The CDR3 DNA is TGTGCCAGCAGCTTAGATCCTAGCGGGGGCCTTAATGAGCAGTTCTTC.

V is TRBV27 and J is TRBJ2-7, with 9 nucleotides matching TRBD1. The V segment lost 6 bases and the J segment 3 bases; nucleotides outside the gene matches: 6. The germline V gene has CDR1 MNHEY and CDR2 SMNVEV (reference sequence). The CDR3 is made up of 14 amino acids. The CDR3 DNA follows: TGTGCCAGCAGGGTCCGGGACAGGGTCTACGAGCAGTACTTC. Protein: CASRVRDRVYEQYF.

In its sample, this clonotype was seen many times. The V and J genes are TRBV11-2 and TRBJ1-3, with D uncertain. Germline-derived CDR1 and CDR2 are SGHAT and FQNNGV. V was trimmed by 1 base and J by 0 bases, leaving 7 bases between them. The CDR3 loop spans 15 amino acids. The CDR3 coding sequence is TGTGCCAGCAGCTTAGGGACGGTCTCTGGAAACACCATATATTTT. Its translation: CASSLGTVSGNTIYF.

The sample holds a few counts of this clonotype. The chain is built from TRBV11-3 and TRBJ2-3; D is uncertain. Germline-derived CDR1 and CDR2 are SGHNT and YENEEA. The CDR3 extends over 14 amino acids. Trimming took 5 bases from V and 4 from J, leaving 13 bases between them. The CDR3 loop reads CASSPRRAPDTQYF. As DNA, the CDR3 is TGTGCCAGCAGCCCGCGAAGGGCCCCAGATACGCAGTATTTT. The full variable domain, its missing parts supplied by reference TRBV11-3 and TRBJ2-3, is EAGVVQSPRYKIIEKKQPVAFWCNPISGHNTLYWYLQNLGQGPELLIRYENEEAVDDSQLPKDRFSAERLKGVDSTLKIQPAELGDSAVYLCASSPRRAPDTQYFGPGTRLTVL.

This chain connects TRBV5-1 to TRBJ2-3; D might be TRBD1 or TRBD2, each matching 5 bases. CDR1 and CDR2 (germline): SGHRS, YFSETQ. Trimming left V 3 bases short and J 0 bases short, with 14 bases between. There are 16 residues in the CDR3. In DNA, the CDR3 is TGCGCCAGCAGCTCCGGGGCCTTGACTAGCACAGATACGCAGTATTTT. Amino acid sequence: CASSSGALTSTDTQYF.

This clonotype was counted many times. The V gene is TRBV3-1, the J gene TRBJ1-6; D is perhaps TRBD1 (6 bases). The V end was cut by 1 base, the J end by 14 bases, with 15 bases between. Germline loops: CDR1 LGHDT, CDR2 YNNKEL (reference sequence). The CDR3 contains 14 residues. The CDR3 DNA reads as TGTGCCAGCAGCCAAGGCTGGGACACGCCTGCCCTCCACTTT. As protein: CASSQGWDTPALHF.

This sequence joins TRBV18 and TRBJ2-1; D is perhaps TRBD2 (5 bases). This CDR3 spans 11 amino acids. Germline CDR1 reads KGHSH; CDR2 reads LQKENI. Deletions cut 3 bases from V and 10 bases from J, with 7 bases between. The CDR3 nucleotides are TGTGCCAGCTCACCCTCGGGAGAGCAGTTCTTC. The encoded protein is CASSPSGEQFF.

Ten or more counts support this clonotype. This sequence joins TRBV6-1 and TRBJ2-7; TRBD2 aligns across 7 bases. CDR1 MNHNS and CDR2 SASEGT come from the germline V gene. This CDR3 has 16 residues. The V gene end was trimmed by 6 bases and the J gene end by 4 bases; junction bases not matched to a gene: 15. DNA for the CDR3: TGTGCCAGCAGGGAAAGGACTAGAATGTTACCTTACGAGCAGTACTTC. As protein: CASRERTRMLPYEQYF.

In DNA form, the CDR3 reads TGTGCCAGCAGCCCGGGGGGTGGGGCCAACGTCCTGACTTTC. Its protein product is CASSPGGGANVLTF. The chain combines TRBV7-6 with TRBJ2-6; 7 bases match TRBD2. CDR3 size: 14 residues. Trimming cost V 5 bases and J 3 bases; bases outside gene matches: 1. Germline V CDR1 and CDR2: SGHVS, FNYEAQ.

This clonotype was seen at least ten times. The chain couples TRBV29-1 to TRBJ2-1; weak D call: TRBD2 (5 bases). The V end lost 6 bases, the J end lost 4 bases, and 13 bases lay between the germline ends. Germline assignment: CDR1 SQVTM and CDR2 ANQGSEA. The length of the CDR3 is 13 residues. CDR3 loop: CSVRRSLYNEQFF. The CDR3 DNA sequence: TGCAGCGTCCGGAGGAGCCTATACAATGAGCAGTTCTTC.

This clonotype showed up many times. V is TRBV11-2 and J is TRBJ2-4; TRBD2 agrees at 9 bases. Unmatched junction bases numbered 10, after V lost 5 bases and J lost 5 bases. Germline V gene lookup returns CDR1 SGHAT and CDR2 FQNNGV. The CDR3 contains 16 residues. CDR3 DNA sequence: TGTGCCAGCAGCCGCCGGGGAGTAGCGGGAGAAAACATTCAGTACTTC. This sequence encodes CASSRRGVAGENIQYF.

The CDR3 here is CASSLGGPNQPQHF. In DNA form, the CDR3 reads TGTGCCAGCAGCTTAGGGGGCCCGAATCAGCCCCAGCATTTT. The genes are TRBV7-3 and TRBJ1-5, with TRBD1 as a possible D gene (6 bases). Trimming took 2 bases from V and 4 from J, leaving 9 bases between them. There are 14 residues in the CDR3. Germline V gene sequence: CDR1 SGHTA, CDR2 FQGTGA.

This clonotype was recorded many times. The V gene is TRBV12-3 or TRBV12-4, the J gene TRBJ2-1, with 10 bases that match TRBD2. This CDR3 comprises 13 residues. V lost 4 bases and J lost 9; bases outside the gene matches: 3. CDR3: CASSSRTSGEQFF. The CDR3 DNA reads TGTGCCAGCAGTTCCCGGACTAGCGGTGAGCAGTTCTTC.

This clonotype was counted many times. The chain carries TRBV5-1 and TRBJ2-3, with 9 bases fitting TRBD1. Trimming at V came to 0 bases and at J to 3 bases, leaving 2 bases not matched to a gene. CDR1 is SGHRS, CDR2 YFSETQ, per germline. The CDR3 length is 15 residues. The CDR3 loop reads CASSLEGQGTDTQYF. The CDR3 nucleotides read TGCGCCAGCAGCTTGGAGGGACAGGGAACAGATACGCAGTATTTT. The whole variable domain, filled in from reference TRBV5-1 and TRBJ2-3, reads KAGVTQTPRYLIKTRGQQVTLSCSPISGHRSVSWYQQTPGQGLQFLFEYFSETQRNKGNFPGRFSGRQFSNSRSEMNVSTLELGDSALYLCASSLEGQGTDTQYFGPGTRLTVL.

This clonotype was seen more than once but under ten times. At one boundary the junction diverges from the germline segment, which might be a read error. This chain uses TRBV12-3 or TRBV12-4 with TRBJ1-4; D is ambiguous. This CDR3 comprises 13 residues. CDR3: CASSLSGTEELFF. DNA of the CDR3: TGTGCCAGCAGTTTGTCAGGAACTGAAGAACTGTTTTTT.

This clonotype was counted between two and nine times. An end of the junction differs from the germline gene, which may be a read error. The chain has TRBV3-1 and TRBJ2-7; D may match TRBD1 or TRBD2 (5 bases each). The CDR3 has 15 amino acids. Germline V lookup: CDR1 LGHDT, CDR2 YNNKEL (reference sequence). This CDR3 is CASSQDPGSQRGLDF. CDR3 nucleotides: TGTGCCAGCAGCCAAGATCCGGGGTCTCAACGGGGCCTTGACTTC.

This clonotype was observed many times. The chain links TRBV27 to TRBJ1-6, with D unresolved. The germline V and J ends were trimmed by 6 bases and 10 bases, with 25 bases remaining between them. This CDR3 has 17 residues. Germline CDR1 and CDR2: MNHEY and SMNVEV (reference sequence). Here the CDR3 reads CASSTKTPFLPGSPLHF. The CDR3 DNA sequence: TGTGCCAGCAGCACCAAAACCCCTTTTTTACCTGGGTCACCCCTCCACTTT.